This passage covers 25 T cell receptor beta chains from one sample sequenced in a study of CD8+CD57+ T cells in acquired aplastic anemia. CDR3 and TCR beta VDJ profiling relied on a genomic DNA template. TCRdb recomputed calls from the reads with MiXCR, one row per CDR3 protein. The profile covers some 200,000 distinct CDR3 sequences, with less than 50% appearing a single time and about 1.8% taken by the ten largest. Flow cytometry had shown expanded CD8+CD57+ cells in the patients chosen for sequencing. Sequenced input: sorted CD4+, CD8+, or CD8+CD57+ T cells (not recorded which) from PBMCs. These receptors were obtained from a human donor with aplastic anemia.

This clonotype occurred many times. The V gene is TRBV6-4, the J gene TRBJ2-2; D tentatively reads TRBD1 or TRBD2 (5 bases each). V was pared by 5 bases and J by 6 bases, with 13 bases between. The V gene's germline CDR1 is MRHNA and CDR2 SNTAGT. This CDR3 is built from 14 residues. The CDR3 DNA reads TGTGCCAGCAGTTGGGGGAGTCGGGCCGGGGAGCTGTTTTTT. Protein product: CASSWGSRAGELFF.

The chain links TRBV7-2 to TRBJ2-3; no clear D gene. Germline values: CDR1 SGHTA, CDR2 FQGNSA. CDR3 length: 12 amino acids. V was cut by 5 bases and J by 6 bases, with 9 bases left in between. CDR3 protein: CASSGVPDTQYF. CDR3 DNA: TGTGCCAGCAGCGGCGTCCCGGATACGCAGTATTTT.

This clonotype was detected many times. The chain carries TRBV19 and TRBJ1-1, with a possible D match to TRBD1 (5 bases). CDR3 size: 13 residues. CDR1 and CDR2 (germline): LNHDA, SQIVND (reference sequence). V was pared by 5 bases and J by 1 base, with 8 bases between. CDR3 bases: TGTGCCAGTAGTTGGGGGGAGAACACTGAAGCTTTCTTT. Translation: CASSWGENTEAFF.

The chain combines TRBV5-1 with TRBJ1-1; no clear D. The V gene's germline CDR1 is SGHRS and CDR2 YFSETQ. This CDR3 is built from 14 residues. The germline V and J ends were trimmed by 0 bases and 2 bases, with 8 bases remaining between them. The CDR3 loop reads CASSLDLINTEAFF. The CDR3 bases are TGCGCCAGCAGCTTGGATCTGATAAACACTGAAGCTTTCTTT.

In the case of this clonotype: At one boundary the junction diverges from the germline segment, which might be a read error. This CDR3 reads CASSLGGASEQYF. CDR3 coding DNA: TGTGCCAGCAGTTTAGGAGGGGCGTCTGAGCAGTACTTC. The chain joins TRBV11-1 to TRBJ2-7; the D gene is possibly TRBD2 (6 bases). This CDR3 contains 13 residues. The V gene's germline CDR1 is SGHAT and CDR2 FQDESV (reference sequence).

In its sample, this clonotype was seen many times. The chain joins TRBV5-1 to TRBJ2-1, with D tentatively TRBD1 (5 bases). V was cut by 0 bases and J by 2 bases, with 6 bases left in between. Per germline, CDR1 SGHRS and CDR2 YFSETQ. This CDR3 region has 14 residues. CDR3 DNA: TGCGCCAGCAGCTTGGAGGGGCCCTACAATGAGCAGTTCTTC. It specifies CASSLEGPYNEQFF.

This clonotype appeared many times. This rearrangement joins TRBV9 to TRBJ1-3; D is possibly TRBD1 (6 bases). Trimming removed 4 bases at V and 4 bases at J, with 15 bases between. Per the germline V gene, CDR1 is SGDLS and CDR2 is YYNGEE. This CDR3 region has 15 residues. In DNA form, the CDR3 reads TGTGCCAGCAGCCCAGGGGAGGTGGCGGGAAACACCATATATTTT. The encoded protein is CASSPGEVAGNTIYF. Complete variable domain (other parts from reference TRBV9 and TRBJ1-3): DSGVTQTPKHLITATGQRVTLRCSPRSGDLSVYWYQQSLDQGLQFLIQYYNGEERAKGNILERFSAQQFPDLHSELNLSSLELGDSALYFCASSPGEVAGNTIYFGEGSWLTVV.

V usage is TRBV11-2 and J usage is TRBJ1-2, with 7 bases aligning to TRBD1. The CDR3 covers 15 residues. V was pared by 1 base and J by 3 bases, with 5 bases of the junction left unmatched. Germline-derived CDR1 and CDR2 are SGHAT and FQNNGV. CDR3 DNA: TGTGCCAGCAGCTTAGCAACAGGGGCGGACTATGGCTACACCTTC. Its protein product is CASSLATGADYGYTF.

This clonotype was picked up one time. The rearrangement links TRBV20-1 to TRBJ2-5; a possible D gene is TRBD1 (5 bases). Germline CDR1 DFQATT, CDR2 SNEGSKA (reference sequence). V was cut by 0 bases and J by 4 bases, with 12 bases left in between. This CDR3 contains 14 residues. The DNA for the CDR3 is TGCAGTGCTAGAGATGGGCAGGGTGGAGAGACCCAGTACTTC. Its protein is CSARDGQGGETQYF.

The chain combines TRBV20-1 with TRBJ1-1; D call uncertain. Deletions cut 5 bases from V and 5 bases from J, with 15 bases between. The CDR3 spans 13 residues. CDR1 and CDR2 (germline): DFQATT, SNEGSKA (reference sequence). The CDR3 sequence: CSAQKDPMTEAFF. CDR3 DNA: TGCAGTGCTCAAAAGGACCCCATGACTGAAGCTTTCTTT.

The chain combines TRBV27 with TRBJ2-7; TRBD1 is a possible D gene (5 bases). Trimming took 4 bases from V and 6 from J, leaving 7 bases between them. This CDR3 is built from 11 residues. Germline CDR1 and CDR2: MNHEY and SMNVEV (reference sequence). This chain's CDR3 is CASSYRGEQYF. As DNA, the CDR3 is TGTGCCAGCAGTTATAGGGGCGAGCAGTACTTC.

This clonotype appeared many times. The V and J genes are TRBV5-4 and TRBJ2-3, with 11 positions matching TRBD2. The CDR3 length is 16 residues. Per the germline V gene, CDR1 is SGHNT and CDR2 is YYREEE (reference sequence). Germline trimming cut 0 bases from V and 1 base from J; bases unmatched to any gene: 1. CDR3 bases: TGTGCCAGCAGCTTGGTAGCGGGGGGGGGCACAGATACGCAGTATTTT. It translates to CASSLVAGGGTDTQYF.

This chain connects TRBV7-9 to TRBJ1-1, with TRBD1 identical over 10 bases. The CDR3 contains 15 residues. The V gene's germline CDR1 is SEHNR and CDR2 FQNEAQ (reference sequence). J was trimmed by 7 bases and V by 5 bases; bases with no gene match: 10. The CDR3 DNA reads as TGTGCCAGCAGCGTCCTCCGGGACAGGGGTAATGAAGCTTTCTTT. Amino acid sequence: CASSVLRDRGNEAFF.

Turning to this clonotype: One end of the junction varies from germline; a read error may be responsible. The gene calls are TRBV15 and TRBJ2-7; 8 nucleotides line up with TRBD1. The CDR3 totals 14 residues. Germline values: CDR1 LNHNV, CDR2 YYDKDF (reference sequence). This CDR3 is CAISRDRGDYEQYF. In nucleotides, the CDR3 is TGTGCCATCAGCAGAGACAGGGGTGACTACGAGCAGTACTTC.

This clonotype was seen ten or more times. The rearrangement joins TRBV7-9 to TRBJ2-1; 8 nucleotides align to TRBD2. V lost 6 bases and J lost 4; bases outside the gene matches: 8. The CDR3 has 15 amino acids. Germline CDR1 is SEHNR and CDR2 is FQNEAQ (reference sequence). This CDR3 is CASSFSGNPYNEQFF. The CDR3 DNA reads TGTGCCAGCAGTTTTAGCGGGAATCCGTACAATGAGCAGTTCTTC.

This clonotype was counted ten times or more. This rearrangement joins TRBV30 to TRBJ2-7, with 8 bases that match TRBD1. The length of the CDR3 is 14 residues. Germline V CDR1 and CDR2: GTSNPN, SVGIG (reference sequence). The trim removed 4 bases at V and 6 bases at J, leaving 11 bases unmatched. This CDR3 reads CAWTRGGQGSEQYF. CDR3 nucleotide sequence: TGTGCCTGGACACGAGGAGGACAGGGAAGCGAGCAGTACTTC. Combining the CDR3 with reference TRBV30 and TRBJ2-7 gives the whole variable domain SQTIHQWPATLVQPVGSPLSLECTVEGTSNPNLYWYRQAAGRGLQLLFYSVGIGQISSEVPQNLSASRPQDRQFILSSKKLLLSDSGFYLCAWTRGGQGSEQYFGPGTRLTVT.

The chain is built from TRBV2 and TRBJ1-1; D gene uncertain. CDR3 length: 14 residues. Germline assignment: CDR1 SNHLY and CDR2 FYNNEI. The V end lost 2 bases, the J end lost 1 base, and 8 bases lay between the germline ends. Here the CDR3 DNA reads TGTGCCAGCAGTGAATGGACGGCGAACACTGAAGCTTTCTTT. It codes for CASSEWTANTEAFF.

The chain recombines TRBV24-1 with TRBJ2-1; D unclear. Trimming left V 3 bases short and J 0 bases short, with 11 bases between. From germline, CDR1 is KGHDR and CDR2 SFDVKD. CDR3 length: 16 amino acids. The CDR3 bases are TGTGCCACCAGTGATCCAGACGGTAGCTCCTACAATGAGCAGTTCTTC. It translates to CATSDPDGSSYNEQFF.

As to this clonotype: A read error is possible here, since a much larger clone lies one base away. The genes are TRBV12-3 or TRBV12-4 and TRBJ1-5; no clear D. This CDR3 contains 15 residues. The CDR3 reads CASSSETNSNRPQHF. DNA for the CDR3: TGTGCCAGCAGTTCGGAAACGAATAGCAATCGGCCCCAGCATTTT.

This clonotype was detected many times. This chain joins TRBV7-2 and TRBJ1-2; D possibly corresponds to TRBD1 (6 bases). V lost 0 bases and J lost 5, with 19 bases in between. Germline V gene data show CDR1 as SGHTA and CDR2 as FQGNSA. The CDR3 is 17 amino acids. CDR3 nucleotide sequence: TGTGCCAGCAGCTTAGCAGCAGGGGAGGGGTGGCCATATGGCTACACCTTC. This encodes CASSLAAGEGWPYGYTF.

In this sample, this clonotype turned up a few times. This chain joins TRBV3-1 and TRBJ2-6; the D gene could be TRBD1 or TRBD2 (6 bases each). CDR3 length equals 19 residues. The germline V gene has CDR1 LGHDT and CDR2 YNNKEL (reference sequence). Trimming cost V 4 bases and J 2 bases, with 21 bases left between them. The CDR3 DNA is TGTGCCAGCAGCCGGACAGTACAGGGAGGAGGCGCTGGGGCCAACGTCCTGACTTTC. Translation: CASSRTVQGGGAGANVLTF. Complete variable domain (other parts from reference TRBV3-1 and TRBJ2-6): DTAVSQTPKYLVTQMGNDKSIKCEQNLGHDTMYWYKQDSKKFLKIMFSYNNKELIINETVPNRFSPKSPDKAHLNLHINSLELGDSAVYFCASSRTVQGGGAGANVLTFGAGSRLTVL.

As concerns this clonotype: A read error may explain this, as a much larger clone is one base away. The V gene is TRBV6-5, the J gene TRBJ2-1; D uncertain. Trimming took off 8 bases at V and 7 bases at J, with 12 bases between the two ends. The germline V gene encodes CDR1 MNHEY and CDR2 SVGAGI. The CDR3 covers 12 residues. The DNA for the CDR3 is TGTGCCAGCCGTTCGCCTGGGAATGAGCAGTTCTTC. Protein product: CASRSPGNEQFF.

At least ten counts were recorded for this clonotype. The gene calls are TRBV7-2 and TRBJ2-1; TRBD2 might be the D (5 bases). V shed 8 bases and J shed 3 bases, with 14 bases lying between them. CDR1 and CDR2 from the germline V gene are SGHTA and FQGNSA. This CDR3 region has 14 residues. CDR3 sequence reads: CASVGLQHYNEQFF. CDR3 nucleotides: TGTGCCAGCGTCGGACTCCAACACTACAATGAGCAGTTCTTC.

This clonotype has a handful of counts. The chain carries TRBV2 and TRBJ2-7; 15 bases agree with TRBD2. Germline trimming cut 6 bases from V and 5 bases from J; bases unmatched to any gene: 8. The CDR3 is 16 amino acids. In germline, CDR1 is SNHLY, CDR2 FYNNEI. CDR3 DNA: TGTGCCAGCAGCCGGGGACTAGCGGGAGGTTACCACGAGCAGTACTTC. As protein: CASSRGLAGGYHEQYF.

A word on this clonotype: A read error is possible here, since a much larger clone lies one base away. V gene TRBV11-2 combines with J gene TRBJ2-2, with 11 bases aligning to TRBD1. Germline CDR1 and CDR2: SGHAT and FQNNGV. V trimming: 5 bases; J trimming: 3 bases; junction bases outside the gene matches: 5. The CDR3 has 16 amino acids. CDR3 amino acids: CASSLGQGAYTGELFF. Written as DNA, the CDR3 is TGTGCCAGCAGCCTCGGACAGGGGGCTTACACCGGGGAGCTGTTTTTT.